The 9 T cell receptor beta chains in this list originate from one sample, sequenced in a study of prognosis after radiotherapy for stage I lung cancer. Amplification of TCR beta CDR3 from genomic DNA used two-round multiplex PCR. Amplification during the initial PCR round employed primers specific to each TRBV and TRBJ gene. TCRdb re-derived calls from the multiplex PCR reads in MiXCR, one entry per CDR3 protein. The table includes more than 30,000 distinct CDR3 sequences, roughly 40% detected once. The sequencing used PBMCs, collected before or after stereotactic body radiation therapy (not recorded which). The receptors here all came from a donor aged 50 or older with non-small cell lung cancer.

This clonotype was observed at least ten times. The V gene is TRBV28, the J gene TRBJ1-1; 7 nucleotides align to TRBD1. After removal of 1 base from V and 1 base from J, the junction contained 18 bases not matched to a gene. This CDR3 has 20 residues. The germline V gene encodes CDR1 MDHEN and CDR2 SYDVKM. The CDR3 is CASSLSLVSGVTGANTEAFF. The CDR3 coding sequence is TGTGCCAGCAGTTTATCCCTCGTTAGCGGTGTAACAGGGGCGAACACTGAAGCTTTCTTT. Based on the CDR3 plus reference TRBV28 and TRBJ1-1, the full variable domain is DVKVTQSSRYLVKRTGEKVFLECVQDMDHENMFWYRQDPGLGLRLIYFSYDVKMKEKGDIPEGYSVSREKKERFSLILESASTNQTSMYLCASSLSLVSGVTGANTEAFFGQGTRLTVV.

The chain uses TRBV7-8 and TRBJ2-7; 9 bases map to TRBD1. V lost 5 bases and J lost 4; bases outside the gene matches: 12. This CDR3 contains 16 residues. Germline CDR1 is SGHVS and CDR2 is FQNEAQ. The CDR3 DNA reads TGTGCCAGCAGCCAGGGACTGGGACAGGGTATGTACGAGCAGTACTTC. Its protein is CASSQGLGQGMYEQYF.

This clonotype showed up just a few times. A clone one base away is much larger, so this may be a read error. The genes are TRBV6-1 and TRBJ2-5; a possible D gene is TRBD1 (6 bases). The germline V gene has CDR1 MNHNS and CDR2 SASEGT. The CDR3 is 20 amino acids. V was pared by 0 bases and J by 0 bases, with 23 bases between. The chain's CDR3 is CASSEAGGDRLSRYQETQYF. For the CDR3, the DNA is TGTGCCAGCAGTGAAGCGGGCGGAGACAGGTTGTCTCGGTACCAAGAGACCCAGTACTTC.

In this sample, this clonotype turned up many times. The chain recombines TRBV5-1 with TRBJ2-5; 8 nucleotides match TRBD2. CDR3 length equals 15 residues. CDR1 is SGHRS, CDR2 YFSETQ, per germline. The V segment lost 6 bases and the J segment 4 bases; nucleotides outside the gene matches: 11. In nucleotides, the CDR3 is TGCGCCAGCACCCAATCACCGGGGGGGCTAGAGACCCAGTACTTC. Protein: CASTQSPGGLETQYF.

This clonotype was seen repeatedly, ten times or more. The CDR3 DNA reads TGTGCCAGCAGCTTACCCGACGGACTAGCGGGCGATTACGAGCAGTACTTC. Protein sequence: CASSLPDGLAGDYEQYF. The V and J genes are TRBV7-9 and TRBJ2-7, with TRBD2 matching over 11 bases. This CDR3 contains 17 residues. V was pared by 2 bases and J by 4 bases, with 10 bases of the junction left unmatched. Germline loops: CDR1 SEHNR, CDR2 FQNEAQ (reference sequence).

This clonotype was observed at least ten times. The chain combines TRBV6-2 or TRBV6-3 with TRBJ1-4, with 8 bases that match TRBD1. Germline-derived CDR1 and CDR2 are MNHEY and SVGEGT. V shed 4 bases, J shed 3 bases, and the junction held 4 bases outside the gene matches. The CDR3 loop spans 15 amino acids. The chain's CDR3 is CASSSQGVANEKLFF. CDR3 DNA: TGTGCCAGCAGTTCACAGGGGGTGGCTAATGAAAAACTGTTTTTT.

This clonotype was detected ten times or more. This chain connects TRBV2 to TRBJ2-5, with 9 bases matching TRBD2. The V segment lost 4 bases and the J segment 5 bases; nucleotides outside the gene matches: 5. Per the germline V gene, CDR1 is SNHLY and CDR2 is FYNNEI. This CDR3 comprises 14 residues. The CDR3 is CASSVPRGGETQYF. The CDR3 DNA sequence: TGTGCCAGCAGTGTCCCGCGGGGGGGGGAGACCCAGTACTTC.

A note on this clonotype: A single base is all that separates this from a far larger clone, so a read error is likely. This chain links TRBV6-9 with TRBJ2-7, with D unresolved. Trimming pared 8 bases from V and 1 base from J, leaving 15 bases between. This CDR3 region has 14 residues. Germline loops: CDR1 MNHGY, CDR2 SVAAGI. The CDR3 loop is CASVIRGVSYEQYF. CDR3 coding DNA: TGTGCCAGCGTAATCCGAGGAGTGTCCTACGAGCAGTACTTC.

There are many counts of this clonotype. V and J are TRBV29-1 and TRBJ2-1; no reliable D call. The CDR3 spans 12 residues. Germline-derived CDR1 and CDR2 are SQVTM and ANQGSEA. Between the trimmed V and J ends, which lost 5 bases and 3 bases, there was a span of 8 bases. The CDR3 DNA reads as TGCAGCGTTCCTGGAGTCTACAATGAGCAGTTCTTC. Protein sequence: CSVPGVYNEQFF.